This T cell receptor (beta chain) derives from a study of shared clonotypes between healthy human individuals. About this clone itself: Its specificity is not known.

CDR1 is MNHEY and CDR2 is SMNVEV in the germline V gene (reference sequence). V trimming: 6 bases; J trimming: 6 bases; junction bases outside the gene matches: 3. This CDR3 region has 12 residues. Measured with immunoSEQ multiplex PCR; TCRdb has only the in-frame clones, and not every one. The sample lists approximately 2,000,000 clones, around 95% seen once, with around 1.7% in the top ten. CD45RO-negative cells were positively selected for CCR7, leaving out terminally differentiated effector memory CD45RA+ cells. Study-level results: Sequencing depth was expected to affect clonotype sharing among donors.

Sequencing input: naive CD8+ T cells from PBMCs. The chain recombines TRBV27 with TRBJ1-1; 8 nucleotides match TRBD1. The sequence came from a man younger than 35 in good health. Some clones in this sample may be carry-over from other donors' samples. The CDR3 is CASSPGQAEAFF. As DNA, the CDR3 is TGTGCCAGCAGCCCGGGACAGGCTGAAGCTTTCTTT.